This TCR beta chain was sequenced in a study of T-cell reconstitution after alpha-beta-depleted transplantation in children. This clonotype was picked up a small number of times. As it was prepared, the TCRbeta library received unique molecular identifiers. MiXCR, applied by TCRdb to the PCR reads, yields one record per CDR3 protein. The table has 250,000 to 300,000 distinct CDR3 sequences, over 8% seen once. CDR1 MNHEY and CDR2 SVGAGI come from the germline V gene. The CDR3 is made up of 13 amino acids. Between the trimmed V and J ends, which lost 1 base and 3 bases, there was a span of 3 bases. J is TRBJ1-4 and V is TRBV6-5; no reliable D call. The sequenced sample was PBMCs from the stem cell graft donor, obtained from the stem cell graft. This receptor was identified in a human donor who donated a stem cell graft to a child with SCID. This CDR3 is CASSYYANEKLFF. The CDR3 DNA follows: TGTGCCAGCAGTTACTACGCTAATGAAAAACTGTTTTTT.